The T cell receptor beta chain described here comes from a study of blood T cell repertoires in COVID-19. Study summary: Collection of acute and convalescent COVID-19 samples took place in the United States, Italy and Spain. T cells, B-cell-depleted T cells, or PBMCs provided the cDNA or gDNA that served as material.

V gave up 0 bases and J gave up 5 bases; unmatched junction bases: 12. This CDR3 region has 17 residues. Germline CDR1 and CDR2: LGHNA and YSLEER. In the authors' workflow: Estimated nucleated cell counts came from reference gene primer amplification. Sequencing used immunoSEQ multiplex PCR; TCRdb keeps in-frame clones, though not all of them. The V and J calls and clone size were taken over from that table, and D and trimming were inferred from the DNA. The table has a few hundred thousand clones, around 87% seen once. This clone was recorded once. The chain uses TRBV4-3 and TRBJ1-2; 7 nucleotides line up with TRBD1. The receptor comes from a woman between 65 and 79 years old with active or convalescent COVID-19. Source material: peripheral blood. This CDR3 is CASSQDRQGMVFYGYTF. CDR3 bases: TGCGCCAGCAGCCAAGATAGACAGGGAATGGTCTTTTATGGCTACACCTTC.